This T cell receptor (beta chain) was captured in a study of cytomegalovirus exposure and HLA in healthy donors. CDR1 is SEHNR, CDR2 FQNEAQ, per germline (reference sequence). J lost 6 bases, V lost 6 bases, and 11 bases had no gene match. This CDR3 contains 14 residues. PCR primers comprised 60 Vbeta and 13 Jbeta primers. How the authors handled the data: About 9.9 million shared chains were among around 80 million unique TCR beta chains counted in a later analysis. TCRdb's table, derived via immunoSEQ multiplex PCR, lists solely in-frame clones and lacks some. The V and J calls and clone size were taken over from that table, and D and trimming were inferred from the DNA. The sample lists 150,000 to 200,000 clones, 75% occurring once.

The TCR originated in a woman aged 50 to 60 in good health and CMV-seropositive. Sequenced input: PBMCs. The J gene is TRBJ2-7, the V gene TRBV7-9, with 7 bases that match TRBD1. CDR3 loop: CASRSGTEVGEQYF. CDR3 DNA: TGTGCCAGCAGATCCGGGACAGAGGTCGGCGAGCAGTACTTC.